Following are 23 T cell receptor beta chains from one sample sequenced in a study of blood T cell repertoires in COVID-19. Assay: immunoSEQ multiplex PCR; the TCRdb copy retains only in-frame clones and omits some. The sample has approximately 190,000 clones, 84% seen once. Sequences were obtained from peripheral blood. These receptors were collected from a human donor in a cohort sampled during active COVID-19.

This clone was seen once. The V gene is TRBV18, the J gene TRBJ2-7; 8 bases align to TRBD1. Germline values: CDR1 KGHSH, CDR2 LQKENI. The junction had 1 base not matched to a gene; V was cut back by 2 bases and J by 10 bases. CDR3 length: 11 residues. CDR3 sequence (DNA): TGTGCCAGCTCACCAGGACAGGGACAGTACGTC. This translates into CASSPGQGQYV.

CDR3 coding DNA: TGTGCCAGCAGCCAAAATCAGCCCCAGCATTTT. This sequence encodes CASSQNQPQHF. J is TRBJ1-5 and V is TRBV28; D gene ambiguous. In germline, CDR1 is MDHEN, CDR2 SYDVKM. The CDR3 loop spans 11 amino acids. The ends were cut back, 6 bases at V and 4 bases at J, with 4 bases in the middle. The variable domain in full, with the rest retrieved from reference TRBV28 and TRBJ1-5, is DVKVTQSSRYLVKRTGEKVFLECVQDMDHENMFWYRQDPGLGLRLIYFSYDVKMKEKGDIPEGYSVSREKKERFSLILESASTNQTSMYLCASSQNQPQHFGDGTRLSIL.

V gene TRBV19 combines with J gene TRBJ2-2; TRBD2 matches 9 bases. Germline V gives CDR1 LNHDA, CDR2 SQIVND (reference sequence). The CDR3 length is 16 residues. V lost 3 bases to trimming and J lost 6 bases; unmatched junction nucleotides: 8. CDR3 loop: CASSIGGGDPPGELFF. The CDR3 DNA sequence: TGTGCCAGTAGTATCGGCGGGGGGGATCCCCCCGGGGAGCTGTTTTTT.

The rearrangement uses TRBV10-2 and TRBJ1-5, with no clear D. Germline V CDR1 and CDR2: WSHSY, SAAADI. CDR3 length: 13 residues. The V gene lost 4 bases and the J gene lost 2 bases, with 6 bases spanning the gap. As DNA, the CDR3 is TGCGCCAGCAGTGTTCAGGGCAATCAGCCCCAGCATTTT. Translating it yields CASSVQGNQPQHF.

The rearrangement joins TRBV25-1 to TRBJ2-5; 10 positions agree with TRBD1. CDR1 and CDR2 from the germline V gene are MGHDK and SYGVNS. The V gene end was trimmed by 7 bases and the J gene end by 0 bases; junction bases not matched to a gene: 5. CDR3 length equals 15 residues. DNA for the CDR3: TGTGCCAGCAATCCGGGACAGGGGTACCAAGAGACCCAGTACTTC. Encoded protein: CASNPGQGYQETQYF. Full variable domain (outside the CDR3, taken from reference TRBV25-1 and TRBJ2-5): EADIYQTPRYLVIGTGKKITLECSQTMGHDKMYWYQQDPGMELHLIHYSYGVNSTEKGDLSSESTVSRIRTEHFPLTLESARPSHTSQYLCASNPGQGYQETQYFGPGTRLLVL.

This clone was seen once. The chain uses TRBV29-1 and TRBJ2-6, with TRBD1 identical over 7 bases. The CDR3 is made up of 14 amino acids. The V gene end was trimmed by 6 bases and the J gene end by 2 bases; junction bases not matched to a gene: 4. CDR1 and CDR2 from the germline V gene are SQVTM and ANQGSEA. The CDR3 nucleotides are TGCAGCGTCCCGACAGGGACTGGGGCCAACGTCCTGACTTTC. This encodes CSVPTGTGANVLTF.

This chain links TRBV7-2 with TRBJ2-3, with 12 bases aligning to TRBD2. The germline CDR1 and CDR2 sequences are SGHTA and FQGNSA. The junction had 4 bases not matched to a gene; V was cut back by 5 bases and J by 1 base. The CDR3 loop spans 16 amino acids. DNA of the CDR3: TGTGCCAGCAGCCCAGGACTAGCGGGACGCACAGATACGCAGTATTTT. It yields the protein CASSPGLAGRTDTQYF.

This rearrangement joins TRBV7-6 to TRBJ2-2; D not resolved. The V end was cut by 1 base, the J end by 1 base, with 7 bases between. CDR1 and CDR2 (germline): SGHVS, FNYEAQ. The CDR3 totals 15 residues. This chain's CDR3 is CASSLGHLNTGELFF. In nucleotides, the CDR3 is TGTGCCAGCAGCTTAGGACACCTGAACACCGGGGAGCTGTTTTTT.

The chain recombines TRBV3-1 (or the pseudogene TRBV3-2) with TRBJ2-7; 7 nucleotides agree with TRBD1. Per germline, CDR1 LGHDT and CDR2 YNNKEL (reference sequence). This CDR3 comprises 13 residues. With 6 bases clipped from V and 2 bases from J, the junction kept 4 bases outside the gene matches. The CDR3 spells CASRHRGTYEQYF. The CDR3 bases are TGTGCCAGCAGGCACAGGGGTACCTACGAGCAGTACTTC.

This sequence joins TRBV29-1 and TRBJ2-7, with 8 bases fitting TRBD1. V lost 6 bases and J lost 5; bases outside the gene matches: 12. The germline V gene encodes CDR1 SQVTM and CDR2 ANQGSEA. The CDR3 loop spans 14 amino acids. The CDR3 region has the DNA TGCAGCGTGGGGGTAGCGCAGGGGGCGAACGAGCAGTACTTC. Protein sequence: CSVGVAQGANEQYF.

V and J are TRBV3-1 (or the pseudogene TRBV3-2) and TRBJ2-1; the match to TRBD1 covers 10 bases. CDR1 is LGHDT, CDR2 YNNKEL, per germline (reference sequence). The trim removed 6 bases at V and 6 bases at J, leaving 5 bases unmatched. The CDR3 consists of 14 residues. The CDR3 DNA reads TGTGCCAGCAGTCTGAGACAGGGGGCCAATGAGCAGTTCTTC. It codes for CASSLRQGANEQFF.

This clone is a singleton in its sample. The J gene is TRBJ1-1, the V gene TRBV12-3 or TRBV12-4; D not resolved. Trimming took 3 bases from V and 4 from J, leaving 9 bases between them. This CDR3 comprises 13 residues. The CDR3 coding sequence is TGTGCCAGCAGTTTTATTGGAGCCACTGAAGCTTTCTTT. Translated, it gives CASSFIGATEAFF.

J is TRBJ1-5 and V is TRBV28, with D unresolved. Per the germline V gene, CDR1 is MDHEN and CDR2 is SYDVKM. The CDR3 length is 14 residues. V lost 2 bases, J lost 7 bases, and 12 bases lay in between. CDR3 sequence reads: CASSLTGSHQPQHF. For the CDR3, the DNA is TGTGCCAGCAGTTTAACGGGGTCCCACCAGCCCCAGCATTTT.

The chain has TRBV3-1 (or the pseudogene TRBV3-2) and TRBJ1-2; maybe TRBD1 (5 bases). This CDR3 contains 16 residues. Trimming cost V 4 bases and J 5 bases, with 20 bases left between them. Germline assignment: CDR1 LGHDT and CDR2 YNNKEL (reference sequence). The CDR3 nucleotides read TGTGCCAGCAGCCTAGGTCTTGGGGCGCAAACGTATGGCTACACCTTC. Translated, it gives CASSLGLGAQTYGYTF.

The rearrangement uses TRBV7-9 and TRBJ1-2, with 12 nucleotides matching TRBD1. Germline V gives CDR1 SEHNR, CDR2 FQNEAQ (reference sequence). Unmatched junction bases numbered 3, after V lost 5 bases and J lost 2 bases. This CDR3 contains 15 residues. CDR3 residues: CASSEGTGGNYGYTF. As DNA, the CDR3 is TGTGCCAGCAGCGAAGGGACAGGGGGCAACTATGGCTACACCTTC.

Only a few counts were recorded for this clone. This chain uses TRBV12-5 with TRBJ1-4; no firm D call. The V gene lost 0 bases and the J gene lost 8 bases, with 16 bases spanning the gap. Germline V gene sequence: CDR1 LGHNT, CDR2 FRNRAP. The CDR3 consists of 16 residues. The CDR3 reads CASGLVRGQLEEKLFF. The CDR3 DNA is TGTGCTAGTGGTTTGGTCCGAGGGCAGCTTGAAGAAAAACTGTTTTTT.

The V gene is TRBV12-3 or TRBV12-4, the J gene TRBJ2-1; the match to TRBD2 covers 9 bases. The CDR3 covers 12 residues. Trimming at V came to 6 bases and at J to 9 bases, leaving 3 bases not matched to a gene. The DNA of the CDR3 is TGTGCCAGCAGCCGTAGCGGGGGTGAGCAGTTCTTC. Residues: CASSRSGGEQFF.

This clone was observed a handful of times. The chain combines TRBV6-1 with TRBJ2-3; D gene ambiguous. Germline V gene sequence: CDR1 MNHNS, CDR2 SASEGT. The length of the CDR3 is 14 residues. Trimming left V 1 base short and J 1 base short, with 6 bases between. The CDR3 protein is CASSEGVGTDTQYF. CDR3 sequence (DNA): TGTGCCAGCAGTGAAGGAGTTGGCACAGATACGCAGTATTTT.

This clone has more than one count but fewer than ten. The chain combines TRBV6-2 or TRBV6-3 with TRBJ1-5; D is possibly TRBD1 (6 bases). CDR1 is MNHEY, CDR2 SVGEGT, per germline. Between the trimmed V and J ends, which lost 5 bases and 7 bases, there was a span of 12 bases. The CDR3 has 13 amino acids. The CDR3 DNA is TGTGCCAGCAGTGGAGACAGGAAGCAGCCCCAGCATTTT. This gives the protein CASSGDRKQPQHF.

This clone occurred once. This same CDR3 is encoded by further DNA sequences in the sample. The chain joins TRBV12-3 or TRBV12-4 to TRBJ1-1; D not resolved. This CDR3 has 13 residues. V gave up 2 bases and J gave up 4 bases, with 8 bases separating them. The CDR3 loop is CASSLTGSTEAFF. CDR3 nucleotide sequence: TGTGCCAGCAGTTTAACGGGGAGCACTGAAGCTTTCTTT.

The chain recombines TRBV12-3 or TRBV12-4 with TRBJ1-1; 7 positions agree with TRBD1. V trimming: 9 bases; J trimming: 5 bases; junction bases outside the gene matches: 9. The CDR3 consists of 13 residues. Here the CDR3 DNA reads TGTGCCAGTATCGACAGGGTCGGTACTGAAGCTTTCTTT. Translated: CASIDRVGTEAFF.

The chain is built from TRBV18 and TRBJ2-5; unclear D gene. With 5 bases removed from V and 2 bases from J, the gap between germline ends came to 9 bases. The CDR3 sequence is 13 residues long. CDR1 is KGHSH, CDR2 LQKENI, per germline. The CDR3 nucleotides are TGTGCCAGCTCATCAGAAAATCAAGAGACCCAGTACTTC. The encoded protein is CASSSENQETQYF.

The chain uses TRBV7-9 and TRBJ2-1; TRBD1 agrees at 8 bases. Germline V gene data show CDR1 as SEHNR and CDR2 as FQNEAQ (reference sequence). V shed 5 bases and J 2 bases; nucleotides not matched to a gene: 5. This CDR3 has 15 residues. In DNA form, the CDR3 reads TGTGCCAGCAGCGTAGGGGGACAGGCCTACAATGAGCAGTTCTTC. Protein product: CASSVGGQAYNEQFF.